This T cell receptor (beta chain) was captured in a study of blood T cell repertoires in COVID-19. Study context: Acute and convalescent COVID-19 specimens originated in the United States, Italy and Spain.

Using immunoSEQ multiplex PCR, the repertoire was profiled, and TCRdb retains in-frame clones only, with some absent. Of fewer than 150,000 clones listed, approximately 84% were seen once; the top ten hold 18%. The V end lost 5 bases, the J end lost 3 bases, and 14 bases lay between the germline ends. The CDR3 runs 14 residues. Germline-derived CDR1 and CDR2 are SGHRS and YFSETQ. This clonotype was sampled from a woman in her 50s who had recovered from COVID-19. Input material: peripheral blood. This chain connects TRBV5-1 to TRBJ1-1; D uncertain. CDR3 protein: CASSSNFRDTEAFF. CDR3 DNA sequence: TGCGCCAGCAGTTCCAACTTCCGGGACACTGAAGCTTTCTTT.